One and the same sample provided the 21 T cell receptor beta chains below, sequenced in a study of OX40 agonist ivuxolimab in advanced cancers. Using immunoSEQ multiplex PCR, the repertoire was profiled, and TCRdb retains in-frame clones only, with some absent. This sample has about 79,000 clones, with approximately 81% found just once. This material consisted of CD4+ or CD8+ T cells sorted from blood, taken in a trial of the OX40 agonist ivuxolimab. The receptors stem from an adult with an advanced solid tumor such as melanoma, head and neck, liver or kidney cancer.

The J gene is TRBJ1-5, the V gene TRBV7-9; the D gene is possibly TRBD1 (5 bases). Trimming left V 4 bases short and J 7 bases short, with 14 bases between. This CDR3 contains 14 residues. Germline V gene data show CDR1 as SEHNR and CDR2 as FQNEAQ (reference sequence). The CDR3, as DNA: TGTGCCAGCAGCTATGGGTTTCAGGGACAGCCCCAGCATTTT. Encoded protein: CASSYGFQGQPQHF.

This clone was observed a single time. V and J are TRBV5-4 and TRBJ2-2, with TRBD2 matching over 7 bases. CDR3 size: 16 residues. From germline, CDR1 is SGHNT and CDR2 YYREEE (reference sequence). Trimming cost V 1 base and J 1 base; bases outside gene matches: 4. This chain's CDR3 is CASSLLAARNTGELFF. The CDR3 DNA follows: TGTGCCAGCAGCTTGCTAGCGGCAAGGAACACCGGGGAGCTGTTTTTT.

The J gene is TRBJ1-3, the V gene TRBV25-1, with D unresolved. The CDR3 runs to 15 residues. The V end was cut by 3 bases, the J end by 0 bases, with 9 bases between. CDR1 is MGHDK, CDR2 SYGVNS, per germline. CDR3 bases: TGTGCCAGCAGTGACCACACCAGCTCTGGAAACACCATATATTTT. Its protein product is CASSDHTSSGNTIYF.

The chain recombines TRBV5-1 with TRBJ1-5; D not certain. Germline V CDR1 and CDR2: SGHRS, YFSETQ. V lost 0 bases to trimming and J lost 6 bases, with 13 bases between them. The CDR3 length is 15 residues. CDR3 nucleotides: TGCGCCAGCAGCTTGGATCCCCAAGGTGGTCAGCCCCAGCATTTT. It encodes CASSLDPQGGQPQHF.

This chain uses TRBV18 with TRBJ1-6, with 7 bases that match TRBD1. This CDR3 spans 14 amino acids. The V gene's germline CDR1 is KGHSH and CDR2 LQKENI. With 5 bases clipped from V and 6 bases from J, the junction kept 4 bases outside the gene matches. The chain's CDR3 is CASSDRESNSPLHF. CDR3 nucleotides: TGTGCCAGCTCAGACAGGGAAAGTAATTCACCCCTCCACTTT. Supplemented by reference TRBV18 and TRBJ1-6, the full variable domain reads NAGVMQNPRHLVRRRGQEARLRCSPMKGHSHVYWYRQLPEEGLKFMVYLQKENIIDESGMPKERFSAEFPKEGPSILRIQQVVRGDSAAYFCASSDRESNSPLHFGNGTRLTVT.

V usage is TRBV7-3 and J usage is TRBJ1-1; the D gene is possibly TRBD1 (5 bases). The length of the CDR3 is 15 residues. Deletions cut 2 bases from V and 4 bases from J, with 14 bases between. Germline V gene lookup returns CDR1 SGHTA and CDR2 FQGTGA. The CDR3 DNA is TGTGCCAGCAGCTTAGCAGGGAACGGTATCACTGAAGCTTTCTTT. Protein product: CASSLAGNGITEAFF.

In this sample, this clone turned up once. The chain uses TRBV18 and TRBJ1-1; no definite D call. The CDR3 consists of 13 residues. CDR1 is KGHSH and CDR2 is LQKENI in the germline V gene. V lost 6 bases to trimming and J lost 2 bases, with 10 bases between them. CDR3 nucleotides: TGTGCCAGCTCCCGCGATGTTAACACTGAAGCTTTCTTT. The encoded protein is CASSRDVNTEAFF.

The V gene is TRBV6-1, the J gene TRBJ1-1, with D maybe TRBD1 (5 bases). The CDR3 is made up of 13 amino acids. V lost 3 bases, J lost 1 base, and 6 bases lay in between. Germline lookup yields CDR1 MNHNS and CDR2 SASEGT. Here the CDR3 DNA reads TGTGCCAGCAGTGATGGACAGAACACTGAAGCTTTCTTT. Residues: CASSDGQNTEAFF.

V gene TRBV19 combines with J gene TRBJ2-1, with 10 bases aligning to TRBD2. The V gene's germline CDR1 is LNHDA and CDR2 SQIVND (reference sequence). The CDR3 sequence is 15 residues long. V lost 4 bases, J lost 8 bases, and 8 bases stayed unmatched. Here the CDR3 reads CASSTSGRGVDEQFF. CDR3 DNA: TGTGCCAGTAGTACTAGCGGGAGAGGAGTCGATGAGCAGTTCTTC.

The chain is built from TRBV7-9 and TRBJ2-3, with 8 bases matching TRBD1. J was trimmed by 6 bases and V by 7 bases; bases with no gene match: 9. Germline CDR1 SEHNR, CDR2 FQNEAQ (reference sequence). CDR3 length: 14 amino acids. The CDR3 DNA sequence: TGTGCCAGCATCCGCCTACAGGGGGGCGATACGCAGTATTTT. It codes for CASIRLQGGDTQYF.

This clone turned up a few times. The chain has TRBV11-3 and TRBJ1-2; D uncertain. Germline V lookup: CDR1 SGHNT, CDR2 YENEEA. Trimming removed 2 bases at V and 2 bases at J, with 12 bases between. This CDR3 has 15 amino acids. CDR3: CASSLRSQSNYGYTF. The CDR3 nucleotides read TGTGCCAGCAGCTTACGCTCCCAGTCGAACTATGGCTACACCTTC.

V gene TRBV6-5 combines with J gene TRBJ1-2; 7 nucleotides align to TRBD1. V was pared by 0 bases and J by 4 bases, with 2 bases of the junction left unmatched. Germline V lookup: CDR1 MNHEY, CDR2 SVGAGI. This CDR3 is 14 amino acids long. The CDR3 reads CASSYSTGFYGYTF. CDR3 nucleotides: TGTGCCAGCAGTTACTCGACAGGGTTCTATGGCTACACCTTC.

The rearrangement links TRBV5-5 to TRBJ1-1; no firm D call. V gave up 0 bases and J gave up 2 bases, with 8 bases separating them. The CDR3 covers 14 residues. Germline V gives CDR1 SGHKS, CDR2 YYEKEE (reference sequence). The CDR3 protein is CASSLVSYNTEAFF. CDR3 bases: TGTGCCAGCAGCTTGGTGTCCTATAACACTGAAGCTTTCTTT.

The rearrangement uses TRBV6-5 and TRBJ1-1; no definite D call. Looked up from germline, CDR1 is MNHEY and CDR2 is SVGAGI. Deletions cut 6 bases from V and 5 bases from J, with 7 bases between. The CDR3 has 11 residues. CDR3 nucleotide sequence: TGTGCCAGCAGACTTAATACTGAAGCTTTCTTT. Translation: CASRLNTEAFF.

V gene TRBV18 combines with J gene TRBJ2-7; D perhaps matches TRBD2 (5 bases). The CDR3 totals 14 residues. V shed 1 base and J shed 2 bases, with 9 bases lying between them. Germline assignment: CDR1 KGHSH and CDR2 LQKENI. CDR3 protein: CASSPRAGTYEQYF. CDR3 DNA: TGTGCCAGCTCACCACGGGCGGGTACCTACGAGCAGTACTTC.

The chain combines TRBV6-1 with TRBJ1-1; D is ambiguous. CDR3 size: 15 residues. The germline V and J ends were trimmed by 6 bases and 0 bases, with 14 bases remaining between them. Germline V gene data show CDR1 as MNHNS and CDR2 as SASEGT. CDR3 protein: CASRAGSSMNTEAFF. The CDR3, as DNA: TGTGCCAGCAGGGCGGGGAGCTCCATGAACACTGAAGCTTTCTTT.

There are a few counts of this clone. V gene TRBV6-6 combines with J gene TRBJ1-1; 9 bases fit TRBD1. After removal of 7 bases from V and 5 bases from J, the junction contained 5 bases not matched to a gene. The CDR3 extends over 13 amino acids. Germline CDR1 is MNHNY and CDR2 is SVGAGI (reference sequence). The CDR3 here is CASIKDRGTEAFF. CDR3 in DNA: TGTGCCAGCATAAAGGACAGGGGTACTGAAGCTTTCTTT.

V and J are TRBV4-1 and TRBJ1-6; possible D gene TRBD1, 5 bases. Germline assignment: CDR1 MGHRA and CDR2 YSYEKL. The germline V and J ends were trimmed by 4 bases and 14 bases, with 15 bases remaining between them. The CDR3 totals 13 residues. The CDR3: CASSPGTVQSLHF. In DNA, the CDR3 is TGCGCCAGCAGCCCTGGGACCGTTCAATCCCTCCACTTT.

The V call is TRBV27, the J call TRBJ2-1; TRBD1 aligns across 7 bases. Trimming took 5 bases from V and 1 from J; bases not matched to a gene: 2. CDR3 length equals 14 residues. The germline V gene has CDR1 MNHEY and CDR2 SMNVEV (reference sequence). The CDR3 bases are TGTGCCAGCAGTAAGACAGGGTCCTACAATGAGCAGTTCTTC. As protein: CASSKTGSYNEQFF.

The gene calls are TRBV7-9 and TRBJ1-1; D is unresolved. Germline-derived CDR1 and CDR2 are SEHNR and FQNEAQ (reference sequence). Trimming took off 4 bases at V and 5 bases at J, with 11 bases between the two ends. This CDR3 spans 13 amino acids. The CDR3 loop reads CASSYEWGTEAFF. The CDR3 DNA reads TGTGCCAGCAGCTACGAGTGGGGAACTGAAGCTTTCTTT.

This clone was counted a single time. The chain is built from TRBV5-6 and TRBJ2-2; the match to TRBD2 covers 9 bases. The CDR3 length is 16 residues. The V and J ends lost 1 base and 3 bases, in that order; junction bases with no gene match: 4. CDR1 is SGHDT, CDR2 YYEEEE, per germline. The CDR3 sequence: CASSLPRGGYTGELFF. For the CDR3, the DNA is TGTGCCAGCAGCTTGCCGCGGGGGGGGTACACCGGGGAGCTGTTTTTT.